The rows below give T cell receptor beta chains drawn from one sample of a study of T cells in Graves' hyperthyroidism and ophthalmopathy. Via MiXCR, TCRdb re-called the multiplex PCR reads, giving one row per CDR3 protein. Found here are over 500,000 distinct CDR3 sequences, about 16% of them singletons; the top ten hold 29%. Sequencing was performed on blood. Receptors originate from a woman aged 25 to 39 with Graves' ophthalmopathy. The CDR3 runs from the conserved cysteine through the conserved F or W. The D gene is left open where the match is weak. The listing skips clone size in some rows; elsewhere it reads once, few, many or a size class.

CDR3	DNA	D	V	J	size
CSVGDRGGQPQHF	TGCAGCGTTGGGGACAGGGGAGGGCAGCCCCAGCATTTT	TRBD1	TRBV29-1	TRBJ1-5	few
CASSTGLGTYEQYF	TGTGCCAGCAGTACGGGACTGGGAACCTACGAGCAGTACTTC	NA	TRBV19	TRBJ2-7	many
CASSEADYEQYF	TGTGCCAGCAGTGAAGCAGACTACGAGCAGTACTTC	NA	TRBV2	TRBJ2-7	NA
CASSPDAYIQYF	TGTGCCAGCAGCCCAGACGCGTACATTCAGTACTTC	NA	TRBV7-9	TRBJ2-4	few
CASSLVGASYNEQFF	TGCGCCAGCAGCTTGGTGGGAGCCTCCTACAATGAGCAGTTCTTC	NA	TRBV5-1	TRBJ2-1	NA
CSLGPVETQYF	TGCAGTCTCGGACCCGTAGAGACCCAGTACTTC	NA	TRBV20-1	TRBJ2-5	many
CSVEEQTSGITDTQYF	TGCAGCGTTGAAGAGCAGACTAGCGGGATCACAGATACGCAGTATTTT	TRBD2	TRBV29-1	TRBJ2-3	NA
CASSQDRSGGYYEQYF	TGCGCCAGCAGCCAAGATCGGAGCGGGGGCTACTACGAGCAGTACTTC	TRBD2	TRBV4-3	TRBJ2-7	few
CASSWERSPLHF	TGTGCCAGCAGCTGGGAGAGGTCACCCCTCCACTTT	NA	TRBV11-2	TRBJ1-6	many
CASSVEGSTYEQYF	TGTGCCAGCAGCGTAGAGGGCAGTACCTACGAGCAGTACTTC	NA	TRBV9	TRBJ2-7	many
CASTSPRGASQETQYF	TGCGCCAGCACCTCACCCCGAGGGGCCAGCCAAGAGACCCAGTACTTC	NA	TRBV10-1	TRBJ2-5	few
CSASPGQGGGTDTQYF	TGCAGTGCTAGCCCTGGACAGGGTGGAGGCACAGATACGCAGTATTTT	TRBD1	TRBV20-1	TRBJ2-3	many
CASSPGTRGYNEQFF	TGTGCCAGCAGCCCAGGGACTCGTGGCTACAATGAGCAGTTCTTC	NA	TRBV9	TRBJ2-1	NA
CASSTIAIYEQYF	TGTGCCAGCAGTACGATAGCGATCTACGAGCAGTACTTC	NA	TRBV28	TRBJ2-7	many
CASSLRDDRSGRTYEQYF	TGTGCCAGCAGCTTAAGGGACGACCGTAGCGGGAGAACTTACGAGCAGTACTTC	TRBD2	TRBV7-6	TRBJ2-7	NA
CSPQGSNYGYTF	TGCAGTCCTCAGGGTTCGAACTATGGCTACACCTTC	NA	TRBV20-1	TRBJ1-2	NA
CSARDRNRMDTEAFF	TGCAGTGCTAGAGATCGTAACCGAATGGACACTGAAGCTTTCTTT	NA	TRBV20-1	TRBJ1-1	many
CASTSGFYGYTF	TGTGCCAGCACCTCAGGTTTCTATGGCTACACCTTC	NA	TRBV2	TRBJ1-2	NA
CSVLGISYNEQFF	TGCAGTGTCCTCGGGATCTCCTACAATGAGCAGTTCTTC	NA	TRBV20-1	TRBJ2-1	many
CASNAVNQNEQFF	TGTGCCAGCAACGCCGTTAACCAGAATGAGCAGTTCTTC	NA	TRBV11-2	TRBJ2-1	many
CASSSGQGVPDTQYF	TGTGCCAGCAGCTCGGGACAGGGAGTGCCAGATACGCAGTATTTT	TRBD1	TRBV7-6	TRBJ2-3	NA
CASKPSGPSSYEQYF	TGCGCCAGCAAACCCAGCGGGCCCAGTTCCTACGAGCAGTACTTC	NA	TRBV5-1	TRBJ2-7	NA
CASSPPERGAYEQYF	TGTGCCAGCAGCCCCCCGGAGCGGGGGGCCTACGAGCAGTACTTC	TRBD2	TRBV11-2	TRBJ2-7	many
CASSLTDYNEQFF	TGTGCCAGCAGTCTGACAGACTACAATGAGCAGTTCTTC	NA	TRBV28	TRBJ2-1	many
CASNGLAGVGEQYF	TGTGCCAGCAACGGACTAGCGGGAGTTGGTGAGCAGTACTTC	TRBD2	TRBV6-1	TRBJ2-7	few
CASSLRGQCTDTQYF	TGTGCCAGCAGCTTAAGGGGACAGTGCACAGATACGCAGTATTTT	TRBD1	TRBV7-3	TRBJ2-3	few
CASSSQGARVVWYF	TGTGCCAGCAGTTCCCAGGGGGCCCGGGTCGTGTGGTACTTC	TRBD1	TRBV6-1	TRBJ2-7	NA
CASSPRDSLNEQFF	TGTGCCAGCAGTCCTAGAGATTCCCTCAATGAGCAGTTCTTC	NA	TRBV6-1	TRBJ2-1	NA
CASRDRRFEQYF	TGTGCCAGCAGGGACAGGCGCTTCGAGCAGTACTTC	TRBD1	TRBV28	TRBJ2-7	many
CASRNSSRRAEAFF	TGTGCCAGCAGGAATAGTTCACGGCGGGCTGAAGCTTTCTTT	NA	TRBV14	TRBJ1-1	few
CASSSHLGEQFF	TGTGCCAGCAGCTCCCATTTGGGTGAGCAGTTCTTC	NA	TRBV11-2	TRBJ2-1	many